These T cell receptor beta chains were read from a single sample in a study of blood T cell repertoires in COVID-19. Profiling relied on immunoSEQ multiplex PCR, and the TCRdb table lists in-frame clones only, not all of them. The repertoire holds roughly 140,000 clones, with over 75% as singletons. Input material: peripheral blood. The receptors come from a woman aged 45-65 years with acute or convalescent COVID-19. The CDR3 runs from the conserved cysteine through the conserved F or W. The order of the fields is V gene, J gene, CDR3 protein.

TRBV5-1	TRBJ2-1	CASRSGGSSYNEQFF
TRBV7-2	TRBJ2-2	CASSLLAGGLTGELFF
TRBV5-1	TRBJ2-3	CASSPGGLAGTDTQYF
TRBV19	TRBJ2-7	CASSMTSGTYEQYF
TRBV6-5	TRBJ1-5	CASRGQGNQPQHF
TRBV29-1	TRBJ2-7	CSGGTGTGNEQYF
TRBV5-6	TRBJ2-7	CASNPGTERGEQYF
TRBV24-1	TRBJ1-3	CATSDLDRVHAGNTIYF
TRBV3-1/TRBV3-2	TRBJ1-5	CASSQGGQENQPQHF
TRBV28	TRBJ1-1	CASNLIRGGTEAFF
TRBV6-5	TRBJ1-2	CASSKGGAVRGYTF
TRBV7-2	TRBJ2-7	CASSTRLSSYEQYF
TRBV3-1/TRBV3-2	TRBJ1-1	CASSQGQGIGTEAFF
TRBV2	TRBJ1-6	CASSESGVPNDSPLHF
TRBV5-5	TRBJ2-1	CASSSSGGARNEQFF
TRBV6-2/TRBV6-3	TRBJ1-5	CASSPTGTGQPQHF
TRBV28	TRBJ2-7	CASRAREGSEQYF
TRBV2	TRBJ1-1	CASRSTSMNTEAFF
TRBV6-6	TRBJ1-2	CASVGGGTGYGYTF
TRBV19	TRBJ1-4	CASSIRVSGEKLFF
TRBV29-1	TRBJ1-1	CSVVVGGNTEAFF
TRBV5-1	TRBJ1-2	CASSLDRVYGYTF
TRBV7-2	TRBJ1-5	CASARDSLGGQPQHF
TRBV6-5	TRBJ2-7	CASRFSGGYEQYF
TRBV7-9	TRBJ2-1	CASSSGTSLDEQFF
TRBV10-3	TRBJ2-5	CATGQGVETQYF
TRBV18	TRBJ2-5	CASSGGQETQYF
TRBV5-4	TRBJ2-1	CASSLGGLSSYNEQFF
TRBV18	TRBJ1-2	CASSPSGEYGYTF
TRBV5-1	TRBJ2-7	CASSLGLAGDLPYEQYF
TRBV27	TRBJ1-5	CASSLQDNQPQHF
TRBV25-1	TRBJ1-2	CASWGSNYGYTF
TRBV4-2	TRBJ1-3	CASSQDPGSGNTIYF
TRBV7-2	TRBJ1-5	CASSPYNQPQHF
TRBV14	TRBJ2-3	CASSPLAGGEADTQYF
TRBV5-5	TRBJ1-5	CASSLLVDQPQHF
TRBV29-1	TRBJ2-3	CSGGGWRGDTQYF
TRBV25-1	TRBJ1-2	CASSNRENYGYTF
TRBV20-1	TRBJ2-5	CSASNRGPPRETQYF
TRBV3-1/TRBV3-2	TRBJ2-4	CASSVLAGGFNIQYF
TRBV7-9	TRBJ2-1	CASSSRRSGQGLSNEQFF
TRBV3-1/TRBV3-2	TRBJ1-4	CASSQSGGGEKLFF
TRBV19	TRBJ1-4	CASSSHPRGGEKLFF
TRBV14	TRBJ1-5	CASARWTQANQPQHF
TRBV2	TRBJ2-3	CASSLDRDTQYF
TRBV2	TRBJ2-3	CASSSSGGSLSTDTQYF
TRBV6-2/TRBV6-3	TRBJ1-5	CASSLQGQPQHF
TRBV2	TRBJ2-2	CASSESQITIGELFF
TRBV6-2/TRBV6-3	TRBJ1-2	CASSYSEGEAYGYTF
TRBV5-5	TRBJ2-7	CASSLIAGQSSWGYEQYF
TRBV30	TRBJ1-2	CAWSSRGYYGYTF
TRBV3-1/TRBV3-2	TRBJ2-1	CASSHRGGGGDEQFF
TRBV19	TRBJ1-4	CASSQDNAKLFF
TRBV7-2	TRBJ1-2	CASSLVRQAEYGYTF
TRBV7-2	TRBJ2-3	CASSFQGSDTQYF